This TCR beta chain was sequenced in a study of blood T cells in healthy people across ages. Study outcomes and limitations: Age brought a roughly linear fall in TCR beta diversity measured per million T cells. Comparison with aged donors showed that long-lived donors had more naive CD4+ cells and higher diversity.

From germline, CDR1 is DFQATT and CDR2 SNEGSKA (reference sequence). The V and J ends lost 0 bases and 0 bases, in that order; junction bases with no gene match: 5. CDR3 size: 15 residues. Extraction of total RNA produced a minimum of 5 micrograms from each sample. Of note for this clonotype: The antigen remains unidentified.

Primers used in a second PCR of about 7 to 12 cycles were a sample-barcoded 5' primer and a J-beta primer mix. One entry per CDR3 protein results from TCRdb running MiXCR on the 5' RACE reads. The sample shows hundreds of thousands of distinct CDR3 sequences, approximately 49% of them seen only once. Sequencing was carried out using blood. The genes are TRBV20-1 and TRBJ2-7; 7 bases are shared with TRBD1. This receptor was identified in a man in his thirties or forties in good health. The chain's CDR3 is CSARDRGGFSYEQYF. CDR3 bases: TGCAGTGCTAGAGATAGAGGGGGCTTCTCCTACGAGCAGTACTTC.